The present TCR beta chain was sequenced within a study of graft-versus-host responses after intestinal transplantation. Study-level background: Among the recipients, transplants were multivisceral, liver-intestinal, or isolated intestinal. Anti-thymocyte globulin served as induction for all recipients, who then took tacrolimus and steroids for about three years.

Study-wide results and caveats: Some GvH clones were seen earlier in gut or blood, suggesting intestinal origin. Elevated graft-versus-host to host-versus-graft clonal ratios in allografts were recorded for patients with graft-donor T cell macrochimerism.

With respect to this clone: Its specificity is not known.

The repertoire was sequenced with immunoSEQ multiplex PCR; TCRdb's copy has only in-frame clones and lacks some. The sample has 65,000 to 100,000 clones, 85% to 95% seen once. The sample consisted of unstimulated CD8+ T cells sorted from spleen or lymph node cells, taken before transplant. The source is a human donor who was the organ donor for an intestinal transplant.

CDR3 loop: CASSPGDSSPLHF. As DNA, the CDR3 is TGCGCCAGCAGCCCGGGGGACAGTTCACCCCTCCACTTT. The chain employs TRBV5-1 and TRBJ1-6; 7 nucleotides agree with TRBD1. Germline loops: CDR1 SGHRS, CDR2 YFSETQ. The CDR3 extends over 13 amino acids. The V and J ends lost 4 bases and 9 bases, in that order; junction bases with no gene match: 4.